This T cell receptor (beta chain) was identified during a study of neoadjuvant anti-PD-1 for oral cavity cancer. General observations from the study: Expansion of preexisting intratumoral clones was suggested to aid response.

Germline trimming cut 0 bases from V and 2 bases from J; bases unmatched to any gene: 9. Germline CDR1 and CDR2: GTSNPN and SVGIG (reference sequence). This CDR3 region has 17 residues. Concerning this clone itself: Its target is not known.

Tumor libraries mostly used 4.8 ug genomic DNA, two replicates each. Libraries were prepared by immunoSEQ multiplex PCR; TCRdb keeps only in-frame clonotypes and omits some of them. The sample carries about 7,600 clones, roughly 50% recorded once. The starting material was tumor tissue, obtained before nivolumab (anti-PD-1) treatment. This chain links TRBV30 with TRBJ2-1, with 8 nucleotides matching TRBD2. The sequence was collected from a person aged 35-79 years with oral cavity squamous cell carcinoma. CDR3 DNA: TGTGCCTGGAGTGTAATTGCACTAGCGGAGACCTACAATGAGCAGTTCTTC. It specifies CAWSVIALAETYNEQFF. Using reference TRBV30 and TRBJ2-1 for the parts outside the CDR3, the full variable domain is SQTIHQWPATLVQPVGSPLSLECTVEGTSNPNLYWYRQAAGRGLQLLFYSVGIGQISSEVPQNLSASRPQDRQFILSSKKLLLSDSGFYLCAWSVIALAETYNEQFFGPGTRLTVL.